The 10 T cell receptor beta chains below were found in one sample sequenced in a study of blood T cell repertoires in COVID-19. Clones were sequenced by immunoSEQ multiplex PCR, and TCRdb holds only the in-frame ones, with some missing. The repertoire holds 280,000 or so clones, with approximately 83% as singletons. The sample comprised PBMCs or T cells enriched from blood (not recorded which). These receptors were collected from a man aged 30 to 39 who had recovered from COVID-19.

The chain employs TRBV19 and TRBJ1-1; D is unresolved. Germline V CDR1 and CDR2: LNHDA, SQIVND (reference sequence). The CDR3 covers 14 residues. Trimming took 3 bases from V and 2 from J, leaving 10 bases between them. Here the CDR3 reads CASSISGFNTEAFF. The CDR3 nucleotides read TGTGCCAGTAGTATCTCAGGTTTCAACACTGAAGCTTTCTTT.

The chain carries TRBV6-5 and TRBJ2-5, with D tentatively TRBD1 (5 bases). Per the germline V gene, CDR1 is MNHEY and CDR2 is SVGAGI. The CDR3 spans 13 residues. The CDR3 region is CASRVGGQETQYF. CDR3 sequence (DNA): TGTGCATCCAGGGTCGGTGGCCAAGAGACCCAGTACTTC.

The chain combines TRBV3-1 (or the pseudogene TRBV3-2) with TRBJ1-5; no clear D gene. CDR3 length equals 14 residues. CDR1 LGHDT and CDR2 YNNKEL come from the germline V gene (reference sequence). Trimming took off 4 bases at V and 4 bases at J, with 11 bases between the two ends. CDR3 sequence: CASSLTDSNQPQHF. DNA of the CDR3: TGTGCCAGCAGCCTTACCGACTCTAATCAGCCCCAGCATTTT.

This clone was detected a few times. The chain has TRBV5-4 and TRBJ2-3; weak D call: TRBD2 (5 bases). The ends were cut back, 4 bases at V and 2 bases at J, with 17 bases in the middle. CDR1 and CDR2 from the germline V gene are SGHNT and YYREEE (reference sequence). This CDR3 region has 16 residues. The CDR3: CASSAPSRTVTDTQYF. The CDR3 nucleotides read TGTGCCAGCAGCGCGCCGTCCAGGACTGTCACAGATACGCAGTATTTT.

There are a few counts of this clone. J is TRBJ1-2 and V is TRBV6-4, with TRBD1 matching over 7 bases. Unmatched junction bases numbered 3, after V lost 9 bases and J lost 5 bases. The CDR3 has 11 residues. Germline V CDR1 and CDR2: MRHNA, SNTAGT. As DNA, the CDR3 is TGTGCCAGTGTGACAGGGTATGGCTACACCTTC. Its protein product is CASVTGYGYTF.

This chain uses TRBV27 with TRBJ1-2, with 12 bases identical to TRBD1. V lost 6 bases to trimming and J lost 4 bases; unmatched junction nucleotides: 6. Germline-derived CDR1 and CDR2 are MNHEY and SMNVEV (reference sequence). The CDR3 sequence is 15 residues long. The CDR3 nucleotides are TGTGCCAGCAGGGGGGACAGGGGGCTCGGCTATGGCTACACCTTC. Translating gives CASRGDRGLGYGYTF.

The chain carries TRBV9 and TRBJ1-3; 7 nucleotides line up with TRBD1. With V trimmed by 4 bases and J by 2 bases, 9 bases remained unmatched. The CDR3 runs 16 residues. CDR1 is SGDLS and CDR2 is YYNGEE in the germline V gene. This chain's CDR3 is CASSPRLGQAGNTIYF. In DNA, the CDR3 is TGTGCCAGCAGCCCCCGCCTAGGACAGGCTGGAAACACCATATATTTT.

The chain joins TRBV20-1 to TRBJ1-1; TRBD1 might be the D (5 bases). Germline CDR1 is DFQATT and CDR2 is SNEGSKA (reference sequence). V was clipped by 4 bases and J by 6 bases, with 9 bases between them. The CDR3 totals 11 residues. For the CDR3, the DNA is TGCAGTGCTACCGGGGGAGCTGAAGCTTTCTTT. Translated: CSATGGAEAFF.

The chain has TRBV21-1 and TRBJ2-3; the table names TRBD2, a call not compared with the DNA. TRBV21-1 is an annotated pseudogene. This CDR3 has 20 amino acids. CDR3 loop: CASRFSGTSLESSSTDTQYF. For the CDR3, the DNA is TGTGCCAGCAGATTTTCCGGGACTAGCCTCGAAAGTTCAAGCACAGATACGCAGTATTTT.

The chain is built from TRBV4-1 and TRBJ2-5; TRBD2 agrees at 9 bases. The CDR3 is made up of 16 amino acids. Germline V CDR1 and CDR2: MGHRA, YSYEKL. V lost 3 bases, J lost 2 bases, and 7 bases stayed unmatched. CDR3 nucleotide sequence: TGCGCCAGCAGCCATCAAATGGCGGGGGGGCAAGAGACCCAGTACTTC. This translates into CASSHQMAGGQETQYF.